Detailed here is one T cell receptor beta chain. It lacks a known antigen. No qualities accompany the bases; no much larger clone lies one base away. CD8 naive samples were obtained by positive selection for CCR7 among CD45RO-negative cells, yielding a CD45RA+CCR7+ population from which TemRA cells were excluded. The donors were healthy, HIV-negative adults who had no recently reported acute infections or vaccinations. Every donor was a Caucasian adult residing in Nashville, Tennessee, USA. Blood was obtained by leukapheresis, after which PBMCs were separated by Ficoll-Histopaque density gradient centrifugation and cryopreserved in liquid nitrogen vapor phase. Analytical flow cytometry was used to check the purity and quantity of each magnetically sorted T cell population. Each sorted fraction had its genomic DNA isolated and then quantified by UV absorbance on a Nanodrop 2000c. This entry is derived from a study of shared clonotypes between healthy human individuals (dated by TCRdb to about 2020). Concerning the study at large: The cohort comprised a couple of women and three men aged 18 to 49 years. For each donor, three plates each were used for CD4 naive and CD4 memory, two plates were used for CD8 naive, and one plate was used for CD8 memory. To estimate repertoire size and how much clonotype sharing occurs between individuals, the study deeply sequenced the blood TCR repertoires of about 5 healthy adults. Different laboratories and diverse techniques were used to prepare libraries and sequence TCR repertoires, to increase sequencing depth and limit assay-specific biases. Leukapheresis yielded between about 0.8 and 8.9 billion PBMCs per donor. Findings and caveats that apply to the study as a whole: Pairwise subsampling led to the expectation that sequencing depth would affect the degree of clonotype sharing among donors. Incomplete sequencing was indicated by rarefaction of sorted-subset datasets, despite the large sequencing depth. Larger estimated clonotype richness was generally found for naive subsets than for memory subsets. Sampling was limited to blood, and TCR repertoires in tissue likely differ from TCR repertoires in blood. About 5% of naive CD4, around 3.6% of naive CD8, roughly 2.5% of memory CD4, and approximately 0.39% of memory CD8 clonotypes were shared across a few donors. Because the study included only a small number of donors, the genetic and exposure-history diversity represented was limited. Higher generation probabilities were observed for clonotypes shared by all four sorted-subset donors than for non-shared clonotypes.

The CDR3, cysteine through phenylalanine, is 12 amino acids long. Kept here is only the CDR3 DNA, which spans 36 bases and is read in frame from base 1. The germline ends are 5 bases apart after V is trimmed by 4 bases and J by 0 bases. Sequences SQVTM (CDR1) and ANQGSEA (CDR2) are obtained from the germline V gene. Using the deep immunoSEQ assay, TCR CDR3 regions were amplified from genomic DNA by multiplex PCR. Genomic DNA extracted from each cell subset was distributed evenly over all wells of several immunoSEQ 96-well plates, and each plate served as one replicate. For sorted subsets, roughly 200 ng of genomic DNA, equivalent to around 29,000 T cell genomes, went into each replicate PCR. Purified libraries were quantified with a Qubit 3.0 fluorometer, sized on a Bioanalyzer 2100, and re-quantified with the KAPA Library Quantification kit. Every immunoSEQ 96-well plate was sequenced on a dedicated single-read 150-cycle Illumina NextSeq 550 flow cell. Concerning the study's data processing: Because the immunoSEQ output held only junctional sequences and lacked quality scores, the filtering could not match the filtering applied to full-length reads. Sequences were annotated with PyIR, a Python wrapper for IgBLAST v1.9, and V/J genes and CDR3 were assigned using IMGT germline references. Reads were removed for weak V/J assignments (E-value above 1e-6), missing CDR3, stop codons, out-of-frame junctions, or ambiguous translated residues. V3J clonotypes were defined as sequences sharing the same inferred V gene, J gene, and CDR3 amino acid sequence. Percentage overlap between repertoires was calculated by dividing the number of shared unique clonotypes by the size of the smaller repertoire. RTK rarefaction, the Chao1 estimator, and Recon v2.1 estimates of unobserved clonotypes were used to assess repertoire richness. Generation probabilities were computed with OLGA for all TCRbeta clonotypes obtained by the gDNA method from a handful of donors. Not all clones reach the TCRdb copy of this immuneACCESS table, which keeps in-frame sequences only. Checked studies attribute under half of the gap to unresolved V genes and leave the rest unexplained. V and J calls and clone size are as listed in that table; D and trimming were resolved from the DNA. The sample table records about 800,000 clones; roughly 96% of these occur just once. About 0.25% of the sample comes from the top ten.

Source material: naive CD8+ T cells sorted from blood. Sample cell subset or site, as interpreted from the label and publication: CD45RA+CCR7+. The receptor was isolated from a man in his thirties or forties in good health. The V gene is TRBV29-1 and the J gene is TRBJ2-3; the D segment cannot be called with confidence. The nucleotide sequence is given as TGCAGCGTTGTACCTAGCACAGATACGCAGTATTTT. Its coded protein is CSVVPSTDTQYF.